These 15 T cell receptor beta chains came from one sample sequenced in a study of blood T cell repertoires in COVID-19. Profiling relied on immunoSEQ multiplex PCR, and the TCRdb table lists in-frame clones only, not all of them. The data contain around 99,000 clones, over 60% of them singletons. The sample consisted of peripheral blood. The origin of the receptors is a man in his sixties or seventies with acute or convalescent COVID-19.

The V and J genes are TRBV4-3 and TRBJ1-2, with 8 bases aligning to TRBD1. Trimming took 3 bases from V and 5 from J; bases not matched to a gene: 14. This CDR3 has 17 residues. The germline CDR1 and CDR2 sequences are LGHNA and YSLEER. Written as DNA, the CDR3 is TGCGCCAGCAGCCAGGATAGGACAGGGCCGTATCTGTATGGCTACACCTTC. This encodes CASSQDRTGPYLYGYTF.

This chain joins TRBV11-2 and TRBJ2-1; D gene uncertain. CDR1 is SGHAT and CDR2 is FQNNGV in the germline V gene. Trimming took off 0 bases at V and 5 bases at J, with 5 bases between the two ends. The CDR3 runs 13 residues. CDR3 DNA sequence: TGTGCCAGCAGCTTAGACCGGGACAATGAGCAGTTCTTC. Encoded protein: CASSLDRDNEQFF.

The genes are TRBV5-8 and TRBJ2-1; 8 bases match TRBD2. The length of the CDR3 is 17 residues. Germline V CDR1 and CDR2: SGHTS, YDEGEE. V dropped 0 bases and J dropped 2; count of bases not matched to a gene: 7. CDR3 DNA: TGTGCCAGCAGCTTGGTATCGGGTAGCGGGGCCTACAATGAGCAGTTCTTC. Amino acid sequence: CASSLVSGSGAYNEQFF.

The chain uses TRBV15 and TRBJ1-2; the match to TRBD1 covers 8 bases. V was clipped by 0 bases and J by 4 bases; unmatched bases: 4. This CDR3 spans 15 amino acids. CDR1 is LNHNV and CDR2 is YYDKDF in the germline V gene (reference sequence). The CDR3 region is CATSRDRQGIYGYTF. CDR3 DNA: TGTGCCACCAGCAGAGATCGACAGGGGATCTATGGCTACACCTTC.

The chain carries TRBV19 and TRBJ1-2; no definite D call. The CDR3 contains 15 residues. Per the germline V gene, CDR1 is LNHDA and CDR2 is SQIVND (reference sequence). Trimming removed 0 bases from V and 4 bases from J, with 12 bases in between. CDR3 bases: TGTGCCAGTAGTATAGATCTGGTACAGCCCTATGGCTACACCTTC. This encodes CASSIDLVQPYGYTF.

V usage is TRBV27 and J usage is TRBJ1-2; D not certain. Looked up from germline, CDR1 is MNHEY and CDR2 is SMNVEV (reference sequence). Trimming took off 6 bases at V and 2 bases at J, with 13 bases between the two ends. The CDR3 length is 14 residues. CDR3: CASSKNTENYGYTF. In DNA form, the CDR3 reads TGTGCCAGCAGCAAGAACACGGAGAACTATGGCTACACCTTC.

The CDR3 here is CASRGGQGMNTEAFF. In nucleotides, the CDR3 is TGCGCCAGCAGGGGCGGACAGGGGATGAACACTGAAGCTTTCTTT. This rearrangement joins TRBV5-1 to TRBJ1-1; TRBD1 aligns across 9 bases. The junction had 5 bases not matched to a gene; V was cut back by 5 bases and J by 0 bases. The CDR3 contains 15 residues. CDR1 and CDR2 (germline): SGHRS, YFSETQ.

This clone was observed a few times. The identical CDR3 is also encoded by other nucleotide sequences in the sample. This chain joins TRBV6-5 and TRBJ1-1; possible D gene TRBD1, 5 bases. Germline V gene data show CDR1 as MNHEY and CDR2 as SVGAGI. Trimming removed 0 bases at V and 2 bases at J, with 10 bases between. The CDR3 runs to 15 residues. The CDR3 sequence is CASSYSGRGNTEAFF. Written as DNA, the CDR3 is TGTGCCAGCAGTTACTCAGGGAGGGGCAACACTGAAGCTTTCTTT.

V and J are TRBV6-5 and TRBJ1-5; 8 bases are shared with TRBD1. CDR1 and CDR2 (germline): MNHEY, SVGAGI. This CDR3 comprises 13 residues. The J segment lost 4 bases and the V segment lost 6 bases, leaving 2 bases of the junction unmatched. CDR3 region: CASRTGENQPQHF. The CDR3 bases are TGTGCCAGCAGGACAGGGGAAAATCAGCCCCAGCATTTT.

This clone was picked up a small number of times. V is TRBV6-5 and J is TRBJ1-3, with 9 bases lining up with TRBD1. Germline V gives CDR1 MNHEY, CDR2 SVGAGI. The V segment lost 6 bases and the J segment 1 base; nucleotides outside the gene matches: 4. This CDR3 spans 15 amino acids. CDR3 amino acids: CASSTGGKSGNTIYF. In DNA, the CDR3 is TGTGCCAGCAGCACAGGGGGCAAATCTGGAAACACCATATATTTT.

V usage is TRBV19 and J usage is TRBJ1-6, with a tentative D call TRBD1 (6 bases). Trimming took 3 bases from V and 7 from J, leaving 13 bases between them. The CDR3 has 15 amino acids. Germline loops: CDR1 LNHDA, CDR2 SQIVND (reference sequence). This chain's CDR3 is CASSMSGDPNSPLHF. As DNA, the CDR3 is TGTGCCAGTAGTATGTCAGGGGATCCGAATTCACCCCTCCACTTT.

The chain joins TRBV5-6 to TRBJ1-6; no firm D call. The CDR3 totals 16 residues. With 0 bases removed from V and 1 base from J, the gap between germline ends came to 8 bases. Germline V gives CDR1 SGHDT, CDR2 YYEEEE. The CDR3 loop is CASSLETGSYNSPLHF. DNA for the CDR3: TGTGCCAGCAGCTTGGAGACGGGGTCCTATAATTCACCCCTCCACTTT. Filled out from reference TRBV5-6 and TRBJ1-6, the complete variable domain reads DAGVTQSPTHLIKTRGQQVTLRCSPKSGHDTVSWYQQALGQGPQFIFQYYEEEERQRGNFPDRFSGHQFPNYSSELNVNALLLGDSALYLCASSLETGSYNSPLHFGNGTRLTVT.

The V and J genes are TRBV27 and TRBJ1-5; 11 bases agree with TRBD1. The CDR3 extends over 15 amino acids. Germline assignment: CDR1 MNHEY and CDR2 SMNVEV (reference sequence). J gave up 5 bases and V 0 bases, and 0 bases lay outside the gene matches. As DNA, the CDR3 is TGTGCCAGCAGTTTATCGGACAGGGGGCATCAGCCCCAGCATTTT. Translation: CASSLSDRGHQPQHF.

Ten or more counts support this clone. This chain uses TRBV4-1 with TRBJ2-7, with D possibly matching TRBD1 (6 bases). Trimming took 5 bases from V and 6 from J, leaving 23 bases between them. Germline V gives CDR1 MGHRA, CDR2 YSYEKL. The CDR3 is 16 residues long. The DNA of the CDR3 is TGCGCCAGCAGCACACCACAGGGAAGTAGCTCGGGCGAGCAGTACTTC. It encodes CASSTPQGSSSGEQYF.

J is TRBJ1-2 and V is TRBV7-2; D is ambiguous. Germline V gives CDR1 SGHTA, CDR2 FQGNSA. V lost 1 base and J lost 4, with 13 bases in between. This CDR3 comprises 15 residues. This CDR3 is CASSLGSPEAYGYTF. CDR3 nucleotides: TGTGCCAGCAGCTTAGGCAGCCCAGAGGCCTATGGCTACACCTTC. Full variable domain (remainder filled in from reference TRBV7-2 and TRBJ1-2): GAGVSQSPSNKVTEKGKDVELRCDPISGHTALYWYRQSLGQGLEFLIYFQGNSAPDKSGLPSDRFSAERTGGSVSTLTIQRTQQEDSAVYLCASSLGSPEAYGYTFGSGTRLTVV.